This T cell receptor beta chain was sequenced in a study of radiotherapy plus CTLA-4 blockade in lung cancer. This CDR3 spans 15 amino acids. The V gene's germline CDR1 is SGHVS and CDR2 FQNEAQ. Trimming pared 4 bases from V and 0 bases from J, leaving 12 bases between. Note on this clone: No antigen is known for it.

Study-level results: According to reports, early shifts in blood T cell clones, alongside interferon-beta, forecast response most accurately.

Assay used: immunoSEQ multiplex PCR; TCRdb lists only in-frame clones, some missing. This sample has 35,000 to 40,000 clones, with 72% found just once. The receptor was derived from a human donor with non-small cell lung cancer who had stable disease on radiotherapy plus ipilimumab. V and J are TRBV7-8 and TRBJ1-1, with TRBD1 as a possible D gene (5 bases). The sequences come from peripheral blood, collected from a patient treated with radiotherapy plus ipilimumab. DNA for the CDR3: TGTGCCAGCAGCTCCCGGGAGGGACTGAACACTGAAGCTTTCTTT. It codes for CASSSREGLNTEAFF.